By its share, the clone carrying this TCR beta chain is medium-sized (0.01 to 0.1%). Its specificity is unknown. In the study's own analysis: With immunoSEQ giving junction-only sequences and no quality scores, filtering differed. Only in-frame clones appear in the TCRdb table, and some are missing; sequencing was by immunoSEQ multiplex PCR. That table supplies the V and J calls and clone size; D and trimming were determined from the DNA. The table has about 1.5 million clones, more than 95% seen once; the top ten hold approximately 1.1%. This CDR3 has 13 amino acids. The V gene's germline CDR1 is SQVTM and CDR2 ANQGSEA. Between the trimmed V and J ends, which lost 6 bases and 3 bases, there was a span of 12 bases. The sample belongs to a study of shared clonotypes between healthy human individuals. The wider study: Each donor's CD4 naive and CD4 memory cells filled three plates apiece, CD8 naive two, and CD8 memory one.

Study-level points and caveats: Clonotype sharing among donors was thought likely to change with sequencing depth. Shared clonotypes: approximately 5.3% naive CD4, roughly 4% naive CD8, 2.3% memory CD4, about 0.41% memory CD8.

The chain recombines TRBV29-1 with TRBJ1-5; D is undetermined. The TCR was taken from a man aged 30 to 39 in good health. The source material was naive CD4+ T cells sorted from blood. The sample's subset: CD45RA+ positively selected. DNA for the CDR3: TGCAGCGTACGTGACAATCACAATCAGCCCCAGCATTTT. Its protein is CSVRDNHNQPQHF.